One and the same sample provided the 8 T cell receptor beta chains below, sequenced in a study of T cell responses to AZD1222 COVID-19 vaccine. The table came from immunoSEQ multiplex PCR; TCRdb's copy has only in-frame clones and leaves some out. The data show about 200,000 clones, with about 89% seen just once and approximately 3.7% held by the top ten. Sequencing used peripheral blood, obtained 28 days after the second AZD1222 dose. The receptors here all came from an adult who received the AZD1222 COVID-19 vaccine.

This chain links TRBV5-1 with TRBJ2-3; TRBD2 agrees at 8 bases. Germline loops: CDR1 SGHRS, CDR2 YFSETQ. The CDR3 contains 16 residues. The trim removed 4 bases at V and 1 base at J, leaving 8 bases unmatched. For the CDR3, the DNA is TGCGCCAGCAGCATCGCCCGGGGGGGGCGCACAGATACGCAGTATTTT. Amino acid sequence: CASSIARGGRTDTQYF.

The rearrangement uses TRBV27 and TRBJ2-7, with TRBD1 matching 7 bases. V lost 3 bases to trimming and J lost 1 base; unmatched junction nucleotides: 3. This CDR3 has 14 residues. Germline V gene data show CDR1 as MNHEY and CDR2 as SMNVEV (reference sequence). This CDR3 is CASSFYRGSYEQYF. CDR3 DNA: TGTGCCAGCAGTTTCTACAGGGGATCCTACGAGCAGTACTTC.

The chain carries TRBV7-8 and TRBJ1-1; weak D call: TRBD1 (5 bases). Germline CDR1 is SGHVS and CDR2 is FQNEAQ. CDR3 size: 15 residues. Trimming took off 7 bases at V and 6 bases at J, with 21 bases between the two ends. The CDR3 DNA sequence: TGTGCCAGCACCCGTGGGGGAACGTCCGACGCTGAAGCTTTCTTT. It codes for CASTRGGTSDAEAFF.

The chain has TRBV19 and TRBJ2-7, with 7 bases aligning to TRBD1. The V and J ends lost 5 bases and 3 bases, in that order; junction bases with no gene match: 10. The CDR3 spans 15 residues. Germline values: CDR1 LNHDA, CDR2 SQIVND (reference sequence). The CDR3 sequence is CASSPAAGTDYEQYF. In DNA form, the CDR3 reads TGTGCCAGTAGTCCGGCGGCCGGGACAGACTACGAGCAGTACTTC.

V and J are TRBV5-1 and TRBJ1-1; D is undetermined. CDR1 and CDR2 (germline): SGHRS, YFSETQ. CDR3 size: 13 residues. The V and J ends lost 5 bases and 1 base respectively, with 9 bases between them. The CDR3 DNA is TGCGCCAGCAGTGGGATAGGGAACACTGAAGCTTTCTTT. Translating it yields CASSGIGNTEAFF.

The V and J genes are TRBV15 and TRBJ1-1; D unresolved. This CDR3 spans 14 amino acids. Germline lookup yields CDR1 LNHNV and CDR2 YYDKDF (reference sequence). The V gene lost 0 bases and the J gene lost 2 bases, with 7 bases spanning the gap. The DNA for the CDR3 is TGTGCCACCAGCAGAGATGCAGGAAACACTGAAGCTTTCTTT. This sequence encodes CATSRDAGNTEAFF.

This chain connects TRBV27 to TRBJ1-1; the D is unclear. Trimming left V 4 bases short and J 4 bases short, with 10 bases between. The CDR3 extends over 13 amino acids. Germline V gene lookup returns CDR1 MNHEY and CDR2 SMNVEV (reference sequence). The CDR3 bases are TGTGCCAGCAGTTCCGGATTCGGCACTGAAGCTTTCTTT. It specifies CASSSGFGTEAFF.

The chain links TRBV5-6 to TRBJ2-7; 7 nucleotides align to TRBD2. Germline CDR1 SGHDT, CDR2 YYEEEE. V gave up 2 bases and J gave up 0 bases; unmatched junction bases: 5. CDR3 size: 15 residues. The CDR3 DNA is TGTGCCAGCAGCTTTTTCCGGGACTACTCCTACGAGCAGTACTTC. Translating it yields CASSFFRDYSYEQYF.